This is a list of T cell receptor beta chains from one sample in a study of shared clonotypes between healthy human individuals. Assay used: immunoSEQ multiplex PCR; TCRdb lists only in-frame clones, some missing. The top ten clones hold about 0.41% of a sample with 2 million to 2.5 million clones, around 93% of them seen once. Sequencing was done on a sample of naive CD4+ T cells from PBMCs. These receptors were collected from a man between 18 and 29 years old in good health. Some clones in this sample may be carry-over from other donors' samples. Both conserved end residues are part of each CDR3. The order of the fields is J gene, clone size, D gene, V gene, CDR3 protein, CDR3 DNA. The D gene is left open where the match is weak. Not every row has a clone size; where given, it reads once, few, many or a size class.

j_gene: TRBJ1-4; abundance: NA; d_gene: NA; v_gene: TRBV7-9; CDR3aa: CASSPTPGLGEKLFF; CDR3nt: TGTGCCAGCAGCCCAACGCCGGGGCTGGGTGAAAAACTGTTTTTT
j_gene: TRBJ1-1; abundance: NA; d_gene: NA; v_gene: TRBV5-5; CDR3aa: CASSPDPVVGTEAFF; CDR3nt: TGTGCCAGCAGCCCCGACCCCGTTGTAGGCACTGAAGCTTTCTTT
j_gene: TRBJ2-7; abundance: NA; d_gene: NA; v_gene: TRBV28; CDR3aa: CASNSRNYEQYF; CDR3nt: TGTGCCAGCAATAGTAGAAACTACGAGCAGTACTTC
j_gene: TRBJ1-5; abundance: once; d_gene: NA; v_gene: TRBV6-6; CDR3aa: CASRSLNNQPQHF; CDR3nt: TGTGCCAGCAGGTCCTTGAACAATCAGCCCCAGCATTTT
j_gene: TRBJ2-1; abundance: NA; d_gene: NA; v_gene: TRBV7-9; CDR3aa: CASSLTHNEQFF; CDR3nt: TGTGCCAGCAGCTTAACCCACAATGAGCAGTTCTTC
j_gene: TRBJ2-2; abundance: once; d_gene: TRBD2; v_gene: TRBV19; CDR3aa: CASSIFLSGGSGTGELFF; CDR3nt: TGTGCCAGTAGTATATTCCTCTCGGGAGGCAGTGGCACCGGGGAGCTGTTTTTT
j_gene: TRBJ2-1; abundance: once; d_gene: NA; v_gene: TRBV9; CDR3aa: CASSAQSSYNEQFF; CDR3nt: TGTGCCAGCAGCGCCCAAAGCTCCTACAATGAGCAGTTCTTC
j_gene: TRBJ2-1; abundance: NA; d_gene: TRBD2; v_gene: TRBV6-5; CDR3aa: CASSRTGTSGYEQFF; CDR3nt: TGTGCCAGCAGTCGAACCGGGACTAGCGGTTATGAGCAGTTCTTC
j_gene: TRBJ2-3; abundance: NA; d_gene: NA; v_gene: TRBV28; CDR3aa: CASNKRADTQYF; CDR3nt: TGTGCCAGCAACAAGAGGGCAGATACGCAGTATTTT
j_gene: TRBJ2-2; abundance: NA; d_gene: TRBD1; v_gene: TRBV9; CDR3aa: CASSPRTGSDTGELFF; CDR3nt: TGTGCCAGCAGCCCCCGGACAGGGTCGGACACCGGGGAGCTGTTTTTT
j_gene: TRBJ1-1; abundance: NA; d_gene: NA; v_gene: TRBV18; CDR3aa: CASRGGGSEAFF; CDR3nt: TGTGCCAGCAGAGGCGGGGGGTCTGAAGCTTTCTTT
j_gene: TRBJ2-3; abundance: NA; d_gene: NA; v_gene: TRBV15; CDR3aa: CATSRDPPGSPSTDTQYF; CDR3nt: TGTGCCACCAGCAGAGATCCCCCGGGGTCGCCTAGCACAGATACGCAGTATTTT
j_gene: TRBJ2-1; abundance: NA; d_gene: TRBD1; v_gene: TRBV27; CDR3aa: CASTRGTGFNNEQFF; CDR3nt: TGTGCCAGTACCCGAGGGACAGGGTTCAACAATGAGCAGTTCTTC
j_gene: TRBJ2-7; abundance: NA; d_gene: NA; v_gene: TRBV5-1; CDR3aa: CASSLRTETYEQYF; CDR3nt: TGCGCCAGCAGCTTACGGACCGAGACCTACGAGCAGTACTTC
j_gene: TRBJ2-2; abundance: NA; d_gene: NA; v_gene: TRBV2; CDR3aa: CASTAEPGGELFF; CDR3nt: TGTGCCAGCACGGCGGAACCCGGCGGGGAGCTGTTTTTT
j_gene: TRBJ2-7; abundance: NA; d_gene: NA; v_gene: TRBV6-1; CDR3aa: CASRVTGTNLEQYF; CDR3nt: TGTGCCAGCAGAGTGACAGGTACAAATTTGGAGCAGTACTTC
j_gene: TRBJ1-3; abundance: NA; d_gene: NA; v_gene: TRBV6-5; CDR3aa: CASSITGTLGNTIYF; CDR3nt: TGTGCCAGCAGTATTACCGGGACTCTGGGAAACACCATATATTTT
j_gene: TRBJ2-2; abundance: NA; d_gene: TRBD1; v_gene: TRBV5-1; CDR3aa: CASSGDRAGELFF; CDR3nt: TGCGCCAGCAGTGGGGACAGGGCCGGGGAGCTGTTTTTT
j_gene: TRBJ2-1; abundance: NA; d_gene: TRBD2; v_gene: TRBV27; CDR3aa: CASSRRTSGSSYNEQFF; CDR3nt: TGTGCCAGCAGCAGGCGGACTAGCGGGAGCTCCTACAATGAGCAGTTCTTC
j_gene: TRBJ2-3; abundance: NA; d_gene: TRBD1; v_gene: TRBV5-1; CDR3aa: CASSFLMGQSTDTQYF; CDR3nt: TGCGCCAGCAGCTTCCTAATGGGACAGAGCACAGATACGCAGTATTTT
j_gene: TRBJ1-2; abundance: NA; d_gene: NA; v_gene: TRBV29-1; CDR3aa: CSAMGRPQANYGYTF; CDR3nt: TGCAGCGCGATGGGCCGCCCGCAAGCTAACTATGGCTACACCTTC
j_gene: TRBJ1-4; abundance: once; d_gene: TRBD1; v_gene: TRBV23-1; CDR3aa: CASSSYRGEEEKLFF; CDR3nt: TGCGCCAGCAGTTCTTACAGGGGGGAGGAAGAAAAACTGTTTTTT
j_gene: TRBJ2-5; abundance: NA; d_gene: NA; v_gene: TRBV5-1; CDR3aa: CASSSRSQGGIETQYF; CDR3nt: TGCGCCAGCAGCTCCCGTTCCCAGGGAGGCATAGAGACCCAGTACTTC
j_gene: TRBJ1-1; abundance: NA; d_gene: NA; v_gene: TRBV18; CDR3aa: CASSPPGAVEAFF; CDR3nt: TGTGCCAGCTCACCTCCAGGGGCTGTTGAAGCTTTCTTT
j_gene: TRBJ1-1; abundance: once; d_gene: TRBD1; v_gene: TRBV7-9; CDR3aa: CASSRQGQTEAFF; CDR3nt: TGTGCCAGCAGCCGACAGGGTCAAACTGAAGCTTTCTTT
j_gene: TRBJ1-1; abundance: NA; d_gene: TRBD1; v_gene: TRBV5-4; CDR3aa: CASRSGQDNTEAFF; CDR3nt: TGTGCCAGCAGGTCGGGACAGGACAACACTGAAGCTTTCTTT
j_gene: TRBJ2-5; abundance: NA; d_gene: TRBD1; v_gene: TRBV19; CDR3aa: CASAPGTGRETQYF; CDR3nt: TGTGCCAGTGCACCCGGGACAGGTAGGGAGACCCAGTACTTC
j_gene: TRBJ1-1; abundance: NA; d_gene: NA; v_gene: TRBV7-6; CDR3aa: CASSLEGGAEAFF; CDR3nt: TGTGCCAGCAGCTTAGAGGGGGGCGCGGAAGCTTTCTTT
j_gene: TRBJ2-3; abundance: NA; d_gene: NA; v_gene: TRBV30; CDR3aa: CAWRGLRSARGTDTQYF; CDR3nt: TGTGCCTGGAGAGGGCTTCGGAGTGCGCGAGGCACAGATACGCAGTATTTT
j_gene: TRBJ1-4; abundance: NA; d_gene: TRBD1; v_gene: TRBV28; CDR3aa: CASSNPTGEGEKLFF; CDR3nt: TGTGCCAGCAGCAACCCCACAGGGGAGGGTGAAAAACTGTTTTTT
j_gene: TRBJ1-1; abundance: NA; d_gene: NA; v_gene: TRBV28; CDR3aa: CASGSSWEAFF; CDR3nt: TGTGCCAGTGGTAGTTCCTGGGAAGCTTTCTTT
j_gene: TRBJ2-3; abundance: NA; d_gene: TRBD1; v_gene: TRBV18; CDR3aa: CASSQATGGLGDTQYF; CDR3nt: TGTGCCAGCTCACAAGCGACAGGGGGCTTAGGAGATACGCAGTATTTT
j_gene: TRBJ1-1; abundance: NA; d_gene: NA; v_gene: TRBV2; CDR3aa: CASSGDRGRTEAFF; CDR3nt: TGTGCCAGCAGTGGCGACCGAGGTCGCACTGAAGCTTTCTTT
j_gene: TRBJ1-2; abundance: NA; d_gene: NA; v_gene: TRBV5-6; CDR3aa: CASSLVAVDGYTF; CDR3nt: TGTGCCAGCAGCTTGGTTGCAGTGGATGGCTACACCTTC
j_gene: TRBJ2-7; abundance: NA; d_gene: TRBD2; v_gene: TRBV29-1; CDR3aa: CSVGTSGRLDEQYF; CDR3nt: TGCAGCGTCGGGACTAGCGGGAGGCTCGACGAGCAGTACTTC
j_gene: TRBJ2-7; abundance: NA; d_gene: TRBD1; v_gene: TRBV28; CDR3aa: CASSTIPGTASYEQYF; CDR3nt: TGTGCCAGCAGTACAATCCCCGGGACAGCCTCCTACGAGCAGTACTTC
j_gene: TRBJ2-5; abundance: NA; d_gene: TRBD2; v_gene: TRBV7-9; CDR3aa: CASSLAGGVQETQYF; CDR3nt: TGTGCCAGCAGCTTAGCGGGGGGGGTCCAAGAGACCCAGTACTTC
j_gene: TRBJ2-1; abundance: NA; d_gene: TRBD2; v_gene: TRBV7-9; CDR3aa: CASTRTSGRPNEQFF; CDR3nt: TGTGCCAGCACCAGGACTAGCGGGAGACCCAATGAGCAGTTCTTC
j_gene: TRBJ2-7; abundance: NA; d_gene: TRBD1; v_gene: TRBV29-1; CDR3aa: CSVLSGTDLGYEQYF; CDR3nt: TGCAGCGTCCTCTCCGGGACAGACCTAGGCTACGAGCAGTACTTC
j_gene: TRBJ2-7; abundance: NA; d_gene: TRBD1; v_gene: TRBV7-2; CDR3aa: CASSPRQGFDAYEQYF; CDR3nt: TGTGCCAGCAGCCCAAGACAGGGTTTCGATGCCTACGAGCAGTACTTC
j_gene: TRBJ2-1; abundance: once; d_gene: TRBD1; v_gene: TRBV7-9; CDR3aa: CASSAGQGVVEQFF; CDR3nt: TGTGCCAGCAGCGCGGGACAGGGGGTGGTTGAGCAGTTCTTC
j_gene: TRBJ1-5; abundance: NA; d_gene: NA; v_gene: TRBV20-1; CDR3aa: CSAGANQPQHF; CDR3nt: TGCAGTGCGGGCGCCAATCAGCCCCAGCATTTT
j_gene: TRBJ2-1; abundance: few; d_gene: NA; v_gene: TRBV2; CDR3aa: CASSENSYNEQFF; CDR3nt: TGTGCCAGCAGTGAAAACAGCTACAATGAGCAGTTCTTC
j_gene: TRBJ2-1; abundance: NA; d_gene: NA; v_gene: TRBV7-2; CDR3aa: CASSLPPAGYNEQFF; CDR3nt: TGTGCCAGCAGCTTACCGCCCGCCGGATACAATGAGCAGTTCTTC
j_gene: TRBJ2-1; abundance: NA; d_gene: NA; v_gene: TRBV9; CDR3aa: CASSPGGSYNEQFF; CDR3nt: TGTGCCAGCAGCCCCGGCGGGTCGTACAATGAGCAGTTCTTC
j_gene: TRBJ2-3; abundance: NA; d_gene: TRBD2; v_gene: TRBV5-4; CDR3aa: CAITGPPGGASTDTQYF; CDR3nt: TGTGCCATCACGGGACCTCCGGGAGGGGCTAGCACAGATACGCAGTATTTT
j_gene: TRBJ2-7; abundance: NA; d_gene: NA; v_gene: TRBV29-1; CDR3aa: CSARQGQSSYEQYF; CDR3nt: TGCAGCGCCCGGCAGGGGCAAAGCTCCTACGAGCAGTACTTC
j_gene: TRBJ1-1; abundance: NA; d_gene: NA; v_gene: TRBV9; CDR3aa: CASSASPVAEAFF; CDR3nt: TGTGCCAGCAGCGCATCCCCGGTCGCCGAAGCTTTCTTT
j_gene: TRBJ2-2; abundance: NA; d_gene: NA; v_gene: TRBV9; CDR3aa: CASSVISGFTGELFF; CDR3nt: TGTGCCAGCAGCGTAATAAGCGGTTTCACCGGGGAGCTGTTTTTT
j_gene: TRBJ1-3; abundance: NA; d_gene: NA; v_gene: TRBV5-5; CDR3aa: CASSLGTGVGNTIYF; CDR3nt: TGTGCCAGCAGCCTCGGGACCGGGGTTGGAAACACCATATATTTT
j_gene: TRBJ2-2; abundance: NA; d_gene: NA; v_gene: TRBV9; CDR3aa: CASTQGNTGELFF; CDR3nt: TGTGCCAGCACACAGGGAAACACCGGGGAGCTGTTTTTT
j_gene: TRBJ1-3; abundance: NA; d_gene: NA; v_gene: TRBV15; CDR3aa: CATSRVSSSGNTIYF; CDR3nt: TGTGCCACCAGCAGAGTATCGAGCTCTGGAAACACCATATATTTT
j_gene: TRBJ2-3; abundance: NA; d_gene: TRBD1; v_gene: TRBV11-2; CDR3aa: CASSSPGQVTDTQYF; CDR3nt: TGTGCCAGCAGCTCGCCGGGACAGGTCACAGATACGCAGTATTTT